This T cell receptor (beta chain) was obtained from a study of T cells in Graves' hyperthyroidism and ophthalmopathy. At the level of the study: Blood was drawn when the patient was first diagnosed and still untreated.

Amplification targeted TCR beta CDR3 regions from RNA transcripts. HTBI primers were used for first-round RT-PCR of the TCR CDR3. In TCRdb, the multiplex PCR reads were re-called with MiXCR into one record per CDR3 protein. Of over 450,000 distinct CDR3 sequences in the sample, approximately 14% were seen once. The CDR3 runs to 12 residues. The V segment lost 1 base and the J segment 8 bases; nucleotides outside the gene matches: 1. The authors took PBMCs from 8 to 10 ml fresh peripheral blood. As concerns this clonotype: With a much larger clone just one base away, this may be a read error. Because it lacks the conserved phenylalanine or tryptophan at the end, this CDR3 is likely a read error.

Source material: blood. The TCR originated in a woman aged 18-29 years with Graves' hyperthyroidism. The rearrangement links TRBV12-3 or TRBV12-4 to TRBJ1-2; 7 bases fit TRBD1. The CDR3 reads CASSLDRGGYTL. The CDR3, as DNA: TGTGCCAGCAGTTTAGACAGGGGAGGCTACACCCTC.